Here is one T cell receptor beta chain with its context. These data are taken from a study of tumor-infiltrating lymphocytes in primary liver carcinoma. Researchers generated TCR beta cDNA from approximately 0.55 ug of total RNA, relying on a constant-region primer. The TCR beta library was amplified through three nested multiplex PCR rounds in a modified ARM-PCR procedure. The opening two PCR rounds, about 10 cycles each, paired TRBV1-TRBV30 forward primers with a C-beta reverse primer. TCRdb re-analysed the multiplex PCR reads in MiXCR, keeping a single row per CDR3 protein. The profile shows about 320,000 distinct CDR3 sequences, over 55% of them singletons. Unsorted whole blood supplied the blood RNA, and germline DNA was isolated too. Among the patients, all had chronic HBV infection and none had been treated. Germline V lookup: CDR1 MNHEY, CDR2 SVGAGI. The CDR3 sequence is 15 residues long.

This chain connects TRBV6-5 to TRBJ1-1; TRBD1 might be the D (5 bases). The material sequenced was peripheral blood. The TCR was taken from a man aged 40-55 years with primary liver carcinoma and hepatitis B virus infection. This chain's CDR3 is CTNSYSPRGATEAFF. The CDR3, as DNA: TGTACCAACAGTTACTCACCCCGAGGGGCCACTGAAGCTTTCTTT.